Below are 10 T cell receptor beta chains sequenced from a single sample in a study of cytomegalovirus exposure and HLA in healthy donors. PCR employed 60 Vbeta and 13 Jbeta primers. Assay: immunoSEQ multiplex PCR; the TCRdb copy retains only in-frame clones and omits some. The sample consists of 150,000 or so clones, 70% to 90% of them appearing once. The specimen was PBMCs. All receptors come from a middle-aged man in good health and CMV-seronegative.

This clone was observed once. This sequence joins TRBV4-2 and TRBJ1-4; 7 bases are shared with TRBD1. After removal of 1 base from V and 7 bases from J, the junction contained 6 bases not matched to a gene. This CDR3 is 15 amino acids long. Germline CDR1 and CDR2: LGHNA and YNFKEQ. CDR3 region: CASSQAQGRGEKLFF. CDR3 DNA sequence: TGTGCCAGCAGCCAAGCACAGGGGCGCGGTGAAAAACTGTTTTTT.

The rearrangement joins TRBV18 to TRBJ1-6, with 10 bases fitting TRBD1. CDR1 is KGHSH, CDR2 LQKENI, per germline. Unmatched junction bases numbered 12, after V lost 6 bases and J lost 7 bases. The CDR3 consists of 17 residues. CDR3 DNA sequence: TGTGCCAGCTCCCCGGGACAGGGGAATATGAAGAATTCACCCCTCCACTTT. This sequence encodes CASSPGQGNMKNSPLHF.

The V gene is TRBV7-9, the J gene TRBJ2-7; no clear D. CDR1 and CDR2 from the germline V gene are SEHNR and FQNEAQ (reference sequence). V gave up 4 bases and J gave up 4 bases, with 23 bases separating them. The CDR3 consists of 17 residues. The CDR3 loop reads CASSSTFSKSSPYEQYF. CDR3 nucleotide sequence: TGTGCCAGCAGCTCGACATTTTCGAAGTCCAGCCCTTACGAGCAGTACTTC.

J is TRBJ2-1 and V is TRBV11-2; 16 nucleotides align to TRBD2. V was pared by 6 bases and J by 4 bases, with 9 bases of the junction left unmatched. The CDR3 has 18 amino acids. Germline V CDR1 and CDR2: SGHAT, FQNNGV. The DNA of the CDR3 is TGTGCCAGCAGTCTAGCCGGGACTAGCGGGGGGGCTTACAATGAGCAGTTCTTC. It codes for CASSLAGTSGGAYNEQFF.

In this sample, this clone turned up a few times. The J gene is TRBJ1-5, the V gene TRBV4-2; perhaps TRBD1 as D (6 bases). V lost 2 bases and J lost 5, with 19 bases in between. The CDR3 sequence is 17 residues long. Germline CDR1 LGHNA, CDR2 YNFKEQ. The CDR3 reads CASSQQITGSPYQPQHF. The CDR3 bases are TGTGCCAGCAGCCAACAGATCACAGGGTCCCCCTATCAGCCCCAGCATTTT.

The chain couples TRBV19 to TRBJ1-1; 10 bases fit TRBD1. Germline CDR1 and CDR2: LNHDA and SQIVND (reference sequence). J lost 8 bases, V lost 4 bases, and 4 bases had no gene match. This CDR3 has 13 residues. The CDR3 nucleotides read TGTGCCAGTAGTAGGCCGGGACAGGGGGAAGCTTTCTTT. This codes for CASSRPGQGEAFF. The full variable domain, rest sourced from reference TRBV19 and TRBJ1-1, is DGGITQSPKYLFRKEGQNVTLSCEQNLNHDAMYWYRQDPGQGLRLIYYSQIVNDFQKGDIAEGYSVSREKKESFPLTVTSAQKNPTAFYLCASSRPGQGEAFFGQGTRLTVV.

The V call is TRBV5-1, the J call TRBJ1-1; 9 nucleotides align to TRBD1. With 4 bases clipped from V and 2 bases from J, the junction kept 6 bases outside the gene matches. This CDR3 is built from 15 residues. CDR1 SGHRS and CDR2 YFSETQ come from the germline V gene. The CDR3 protein is CASSADRGANTEAFF. The CDR3 nucleotides are TGCGCCAGCAGCGCTGACAGGGGGGCTAACACTGAAGCTTTCTTT.

CDR3 in amino acids: CASSLGTGPYTGELFF. The CDR3 DNA reads as TGCGCCAGCAGCCTGGGGACAGGTCCTTACACCGGGGAGCTGTTTTTT. The genes are TRBV4-1 and TRBJ2-2; 8 nucleotides match TRBD1. The germline gives CDR1 MGHRA, CDR2 YSYEKL. The CDR3 runs to 16 residues. Trimming at V came to 4 bases and at J to 3 bases, leaving 7 bases not matched to a gene.

V and J are TRBV28 and TRBJ1-1; D remains unclear. Germline-derived CDR1 and CDR2 are MDHEN and SYDVKM. This CDR3 is built from 14 residues. V lost 5 bases, J lost 5 bases, and 15 bases lay in between. CDR3 residues: CASSPIPGGTEAFF. The CDR3 coding sequence is TGTGCCAGCAGTCCCATCCCAGGAGGGACTGAAGCTTTCTTT.

The chain couples TRBV5-6 to TRBJ2-4; D is unresolved. Germline V gene data show CDR1 as SGHDT and CDR2 as YYEEEE. Trimming stripped 1 base from V and 0 bases from J, with 11 bases between. The CDR3 has 16 amino acids. This CDR3 is CASSLRSQPAKNIQYF. CDR3 nucleotides: TGTGCCAGCAGCTTGCGAAGCCAACCAGCCAAAAACATTCAGTACTTC.